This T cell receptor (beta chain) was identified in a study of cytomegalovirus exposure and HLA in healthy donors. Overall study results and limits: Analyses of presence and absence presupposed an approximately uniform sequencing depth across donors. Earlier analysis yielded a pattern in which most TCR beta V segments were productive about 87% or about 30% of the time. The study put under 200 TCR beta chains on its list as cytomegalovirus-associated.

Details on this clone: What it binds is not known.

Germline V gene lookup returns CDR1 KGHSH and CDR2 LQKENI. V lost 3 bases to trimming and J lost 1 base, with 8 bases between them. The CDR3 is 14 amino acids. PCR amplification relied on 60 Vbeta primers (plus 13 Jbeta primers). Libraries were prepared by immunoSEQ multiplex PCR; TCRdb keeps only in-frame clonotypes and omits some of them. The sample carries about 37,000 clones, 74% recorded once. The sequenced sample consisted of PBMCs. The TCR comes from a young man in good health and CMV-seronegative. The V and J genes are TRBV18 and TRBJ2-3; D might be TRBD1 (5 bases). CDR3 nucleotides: TGTGCCAGCTCACCGCCACAGGGCACAGATACGCAGTATTTT. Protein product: CASSPPQGTDTQYF.